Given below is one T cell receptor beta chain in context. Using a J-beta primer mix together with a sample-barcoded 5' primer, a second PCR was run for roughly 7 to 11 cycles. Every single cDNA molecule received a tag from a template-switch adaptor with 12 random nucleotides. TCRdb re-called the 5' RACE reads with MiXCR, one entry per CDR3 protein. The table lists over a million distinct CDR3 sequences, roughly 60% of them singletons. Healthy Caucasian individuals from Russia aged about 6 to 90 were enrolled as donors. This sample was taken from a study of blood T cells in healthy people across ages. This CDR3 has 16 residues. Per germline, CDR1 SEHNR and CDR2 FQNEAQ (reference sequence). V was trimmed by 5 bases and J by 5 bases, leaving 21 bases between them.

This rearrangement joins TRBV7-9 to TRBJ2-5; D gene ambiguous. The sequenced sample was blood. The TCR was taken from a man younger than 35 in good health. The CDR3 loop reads CASSPLHDFVEETQYF. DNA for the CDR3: TGTGCCAGCAGCCCACTCCATGATTTCGTTGAGGAGACCCAGTACTTC.